These 27 T cell receptor beta chains originate from one sample sequenced in a study of T cells in Graves' hyperthyroidism and ophthalmopathy. Amplified TCR beta CDR3 regions came from RNA transcripts. HTBI primers were the set used in a first-round RT-PCR of the TCR CDR3. One entry per CDR3 protein, called by TCRdb with MiXCR from the multiplex PCR reads. This sample has about 400,000 distinct CDR3 sequences, with more than 13% found just once. Material: blood. These receptors were collected from a woman under 40 with Graves' hyperthyroidism.

This chain connects TRBV5-1 to TRBJ2-5, with 7 bases that match TRBD2. Germline V gene data show CDR1 as SGHRS and CDR2 as YFSETQ. V lost 0 bases to trimming and J lost 5 bases; unmatched junction nucleotides: 4. This CDR3 is 14 amino acids long. The CDR3 coding sequence is TGCGCCAGCAGCTTGGGCCTAGCGGCGGAGACCCAGTACTTC. Its protein product is CASSLGLAAETQYF.

The sample holds many counts of this clonotype. The genes are TRBV18 and TRBJ2-5; D may be TRBD1 (6 bases). From germline, CDR1 is KGHSH and CDR2 LQKENI. Trimming removed 2 bases at V and 5 bases at J, with 12 bases between. This CDR3 has 14 amino acids. The CDR3 sequence: CASSPGTLGETQYF. The DNA of the CDR3 is TGTGCCAGCTCACCAGGGACATTGGGGGAGACCCAGTACTTC.

V and J are TRBV2 and TRBJ2-5; 10 positions agree with TRBD2. The J segment lost 3 bases and the V segment lost 5 bases, leaving 9 bases of the junction unmatched. Germline V gene data show CDR1 as SNHLY and CDR2 as FYNNEI. The CDR3 consists of 16 residues. The CDR3 reads CASSTHRTSGEETQYF. DNA of the CDR3: TGTGCCAGCAGTACCCACCGGACTAGCGGTGAAGAGACCCAGTACTTC.

This clonotype showed up many times. The rearrangement joins TRBV11-3 to TRBJ2-1; D is uncertain. The germline V gene encodes CDR1 SGHNT and CDR2 YENEEA. V was pared by 1 base and J by 9 bases, with 13 bases between. CDR3 size: 14 residues. The CDR3 spells CASSLGSSSAEQFF. The CDR3 region has the DNA TGTGCCAGCAGCTTAGGATCCTCGAGCGCTGAGCAGTTCTTC. The variable domain in full, with the rest retrieved from reference TRBV11-3 and TRBJ2-1, is EAGVVQSPRYKIIEKKQPVAFWCNPISGHNTLYWYLQNLGQGPELLIRYENEEAVDDSQLPKDRFSAERLKGVDSTLKIQPAELGDSAVYLCASSLGSSSAEQFFGPGTRLTVL.

The chain is built from TRBV20-1 and TRBJ2-6; 10 positions match TRBD2. The J segment lost 2 bases and the V segment lost 6 bases, leaving 7 bases of the junction unmatched. Germline-derived CDR1 and CDR2 are DFQATT and SNEGSKA (reference sequence). The CDR3 length is 16 residues. For the CDR3, the DNA is TGCAGTGCCTCTAGCGGGAGAGCAACTGGGGCCAACGTCCTGACTTTC. Translated: CSASSGRATGANVLTF.

This chain joins TRBV12-3 or TRBV12-4 and TRBJ2-7; 14 bases fit TRBD2. The CDR3 consists of 19 residues. Germline trimming cut 5 bases from V and 3 bases from J; bases unmatched to any gene: 15. CDR3 sequence: CASSITGTSGRDSFYEQYF. The CDR3 DNA reads as TGTGCCAGCAGTATCACCGGGACTAGCGGGAGAGACAGCTTCTACGAGCAGTACTTC.

There are many counts of this clonotype. The DNA for the CDR3 is TGTGCCAGCATGGAGGGAGGGGGAGACTACGAGCAGTACTTC. It yields the protein CASMEGGGDYEQYF. V is TRBV28 and J is TRBJ2-7, with D tentatively TRBD2 (7 bases). The V gene's germline CDR1 is MDHEN and CDR2 SYDVKM. The CDR3 extends over 14 amino acids. Trimming removed 7 bases from V and 3 bases from J, with 16 bases in between.

In regard to this clonotype: A much larger clone sits a single nucleotide away, making a read error possible. V and J are TRBV20-1 and TRBJ2-7, with 10 bases identical to TRBD2. CDR1 and CDR2 (germline): DFQATT, SNEGSKA (reference sequence). The CDR3 totals 17 residues. Here the CDR3 reads CSAGDFLAGVGPYEQYF. In nucleotides, the CDR3 is TGCAGTGCTGGAGATTTTCTAGCGGGAGTGGGGCCTTACGAGCAGTACTTC.

This clonotype was counted many times. This chain links TRBV5-8 with TRBJ1-1; D is uncertain. Looked up from germline, CDR1 is SGHTS and CDR2 is YDEGEE. The germline V and J ends were trimmed by 0 bases and 9 bases, with 9 bases remaining between them. This CDR3 region has 12 residues. Here the CDR3 DNA reads TGTGCCAGCAGCTTGGAGAGGTTACAAGCTTTCTTT. Translated, it gives CASSLERLQAFF. Full variable domain (remainder filled in from reference TRBV5-8 and TRBJ1-1): EAGVTQSPTHLIKTRGQQATLRCSPISGHTSVYWYQQALGLGLQFLLWYDEGEERNRGNFPPRFSGRQFPNYSSELNVNALELEDSALYLCASSLERLQAFFGQGTRLTVV.

This clonotype turned up a few times. The J gene is TRBJ1-4, the V gene TRBV4-1; D is undetermined. Trimming left V 4 bases short and J 6 bases short, with 15 bases between. Germline V lookup: CDR1 MGHRA, CDR2 YSYEKL. The CDR3 loop spans 15 amino acids. CDR3 DNA: TGCGCCAGCAGCCTAAATGGGAGGTCGGATGAAAAACTGTTTTTT. Amino acid sequence: CASSLNGRSDEKLFF.

Many counts were recorded for this clonotype. The chain employs TRBV28 and TRBJ1-4; no definite D call. The CDR3 totals 16 residues. In germline, CDR1 is MDHEN, CDR2 SYDVKM. V lost 5 bases, J lost 0 bases, and 13 bases lay in between. The chain's CDR3 is CASSPRNSATNEKLFF. CDR3 DNA sequence: TGTGCCAGCAGTCCCCGAAACAGCGCAACTAATGAAAAACTGTTTTTT. Filled out from reference TRBV28 and TRBJ1-4, the complete variable domain reads DVKVTQSSRYLVKRTGEKVFLECVQDMDHENMFWYRQDPGLGLRLIYFSYDVKMKEKGDIPEGYSVSREKKERFSLILESASTNQTSMYLCASSPRNSATNEKLFFGSGTQLSVL.

This clonotype appeared many times. This chain's CDR3 is CSARDSAGGYEAFF. The CDR3 coding sequence is TGCAGTGCTAGAGATTCTGCAGGGGGCTATGAAGCTTTCTTT. The chain couples TRBV20-1 to TRBJ1-1, with 8 bases matching TRBD1. Germline loops: CDR1 DFQATT, CDR2 SNEGSKA (reference sequence). The CDR3 has 14 amino acids. After removal of 0 bases from V and 7 bases from J, the junction contained 7 bases not matched to a gene.

This clonotype has a count of ten or more. DNA for the CDR3: TGTGCCAGCAAATCAGACAGTCCCTACGAGCAGTACTTC. Translated, it gives CASKSDSPYEQYF. The chain couples TRBV6-2 or TRBV6-3 to TRBJ2-7, with TRBD1 as a possible D gene (5 bases). Per germline, CDR1 MNHEY and CDR2 SVGEGT. V gave up 7 bases and J gave up 2 bases, with 12 bases separating them. The CDR3 consists of 13 residues.

The chain recombines TRBV6-5 with TRBJ2-2; 9 nucleotides align to TRBD2. The CDR3 has 16 amino acids. Germline CDR1 reads MNHEY; CDR2 reads SVGAGI. V lost 0 bases to trimming and J lost 4 bases; unmatched junction nucleotides: 3. The CDR3 reads CASSYSSGSGTGELFF. The CDR3 bases are TGTGCCAGCAGTTACTCTAGCGGGAGCGGCACCGGGGAGCTGTTTTTT.

This clonotype occurred a few times. The V call is TRBV18, the J call TRBJ1-1, with D unresolved. The V and J ends lost 8 bases and 4 bases respectively, with 11 bases between them. The CDR3 runs 12 residues. Per the germline V gene, CDR1 is KGHSH and CDR2 is LQKENI. In DNA, the CDR3 is TGTGCCAGCAGAAGTGTTGGCACTGAAGCTTTCTTT. As protein: CASRSVGTEAFF.

This clonotype was seen at least ten times. This chain links TRBV29-1 with TRBJ2-1; no definite D call. Germline-derived CDR1 and CDR2 are SQVTM and ANQGSEA. The V gene lost 2 bases and the J gene lost 0 bases, with 8 bases spanning the gap. The CDR3 spans 14 residues. CDR3 protein: CSVEIRSSYNEQFF. In DNA, the CDR3 is TGCAGCGTTGAAATTAGGAGCTCCTACAATGAGCAGTTCTTC.

The DNA for the CDR3 is TGTGCCAGCAGTCCTGGACTCGGCTCCGGGAGGGAGTACTTC. This codes for CASSPGLGSGREYF. The V call is TRBV3-1, the J call TRBJ2-5; 8 nucleotides agree with TRBD2. Germline V CDR1 and CDR2: LGHDT, YNNKEL (reference sequence). V was pared by 6 bases and J by 12 bases, with 15 bases of the junction left unmatched. The CDR3 covers 14 residues.

This clonotype was counted between two and nine times. V and J are TRBV7-3 and TRBJ2-3; 8 nucleotides align to TRBD2. After removal of 5 bases from V and 3 bases from J, the junction contained 7 bases not matched to a gene. Germline CDR1 and CDR2: SGHTA and FQGTGA. This CDR3 has 15 amino acids. The CDR3 sequence: CASSQRESRTDTQYF. The CDR3 DNA sequence: TGTGCCAGCAGCCAGCGGGAGTCGAGAACAGATACGCAGTATTTT.

This clonotype has a count of ten or more. The chain joins TRBV11-1 to TRBJ2-7; the match to TRBD1 covers 9 bases. Trimming removed 1 base from V and 3 bases from J; junction bases left unmatched: 1. The CDR3 runs to 14 residues. The germline V gene has CDR1 SGHAT and CDR2 FQDESV (reference sequence). CDR3 DNA sequence: TGTGCCAGCAGCTTAGTGGGACAGGGCTACGAGCAGTACTTC. It specifies CASSLVGQGYEQYF.

The chain employs TRBV6-5 and TRBJ1-1, with 9 bases fitting TRBD1. CDR3 size: 15 residues. CDR1 is MNHEY and CDR2 is SVGAGI in the germline V gene. J lost 3 bases, V lost 0 bases, and 2 bases had no gene match. The CDR3 DNA reads as TGTGCCAGCAGTTACTCGGGACAGGGCTACACTGAAGCTTTCTTT. Translating it yields CASSYSGQGYTEAFF.

This clonotype was recorded only once. CDR3 loop: CASTSSGSSTGELFF. CDR3 nucleotide sequence: TGTGCCAGTACCTCTAGCGGGAGCTCCACCGGGGAGCTGTTTTTT. The chain couples TRBV19 to TRBJ2-2; TRBD2 aligns across 10 bases. The junction had 6 bases not matched to a gene; V was cut back by 7 bases and J by 4 bases. Germline V gene lookup returns CDR1 LNHDA and CDR2 SQIVND (reference sequence). This CDR3 is 15 amino acids long.

This clonotype occurred a few times. J is TRBJ2-5 and V is TRBV20-1, with D tentatively TRBD1 or TRBD2 (5 bases each). The CDR3 length is 13 residues. Trimming took 6 bases from V and 3 from J, leaving 14 bases between them. Germline V CDR1 and CDR2: DFQATT, SNEGSKA (reference sequence). This chain's CDR3 is CSAHRDPEETQYF. The CDR3 region has the DNA TGCAGTGCGCATCGGGACCCCGAAGAGACCCAGTACTTC.

This clonotype was seen many times. The gene calls are TRBV7-9 and TRBJ2-1; 10 bases line up with TRBD1. J was trimmed by 7 bases and V by 3 bases; bases with no gene match: 9. Germline V lookup: CDR1 SEHNR, CDR2 FQNEAQ (reference sequence). The CDR3 totals 16 residues. CDR3 nucleotide sequence: TGTGCCAGCAGCTTCTTCGGGGGACAGGGGTCTAATGAGCAGTTCTTC. It codes for CASSFFGGQGSNEQFF.

This chain uses TRBV20-1 with TRBJ2-3; D may be TRBD2 (6 bases). V lost 5 bases, J lost 6 bases, and 12 bases lay in between. CDR3 size: 12 residues. Germline CDR1 reads DFQATT; CDR2 reads SNEGSKA (reference sequence). The CDR3, as DNA: TGCAGTGCTCCCAGACTAGTTGATACGCAGTATTTT. Protein sequence: CSAPRLVDTQYF.

This clonotype occurred many times. The chain is built from TRBV30 and TRBJ2-3; no reliable D call. Trimming stripped 4 bases from V and 1 base from J, with 18 bases between. The CDR3 runs to 16 residues. Germline CDR1 is GTSNPN and CDR2 is SVGIG (reference sequence). The CDR3 is CAWTPVVRAGTDTQYF. CDR3 sequence (DNA): TGTGCCTGGACCCCGGTTGTCCGGGCGGGCACAGATACGCAGTATTTT.

Many counts were recorded for this clonotype. This chain connects TRBV28 to TRBJ2-7, with TRBD2 identical over 7 bases. The CDR3 extends over 17 amino acids. The junction had 16 bases not matched to a gene; V was cut back by 5 bases and J by 3 bases. CDR1 MDHEN and CDR2 SYDVKM come from the germline V gene. For the CDR3, the DNA is TGTGCCAGCAGTCTACGACCGGGGGAGCGGGACTTCTACGAGCAGTACTTC. It codes for CASSLRPGERDFYEQYF. The variable domain in full, with the rest retrieved from reference TRBV28 and TRBJ2-7, is DVKVTQSSRYLVKRTGEKVFLECVQDMDHENMFWYRQDPGLGLRLIYFSYDVKMKEKGDIPEGYSVSREKKERFSLILESASTNQTSMYLCASSLRPGERDFYEQYFGPGTRLTVT.

This clonotype was seen repeatedly, ten times or more. This chain connects TRBV15 to TRBJ2-7; 9 bases fit TRBD2. Germline assignment: CDR1 LNHNV and CDR2 YYDKDF (reference sequence). The junction had 7 bases not matched to a gene; V was cut back by 4 bases and J by 3 bases. The CDR3 covers 15 residues. The CDR3: CATSNQREVFYEQYF. CDR3 DNA sequence: TGTGCCACCAGCAACCAGCGGGAGGTCTTCTACGAGCAGTACTTC. The whole variable domain, filled in from reference TRBV15 and TRBJ2-7, reads DAMVIQNPRYQVTQFGKPVTLSCSQTLNHNVMYWYQQKSSQAPKLLFHYYDKDFNNEADTPDNFQSRRPNTSFCFLDIRSPGLGDTAMYLCATSNQREVFYEQYFGPGTRLTVT.